Listed below are T cell receptor beta chains from one sample, sequenced in a study of T cells after yellow fever vaccination. From the 5' RACE reads, TCRdb called clonotypes with MiXCR, one entry per CDR3 protein. The sample shows a few hundred thousand distinct CDR3 sequences, 2.5% to 3.5% of them seen only once. The sample was CD4+ T cells sorted from PBMCs, taken 10 days after the yellow fever booster vaccination. The receptor set was obtained from a man aged 18 to 30 who received the YFV17D yellow fever vaccine. The CDR3 runs from the conserved cysteine through the conserved F or W. D genes are given only for firm matches. Size tells how often a clone was seen (once, few, many) or the class of an expanded clone, and some rows leave it out.

few,TRBJ1-1,TRBV27,TRBD1,CARVWTGLNTEAFF,TGTGCCAGAGTTTGGACAGGACTGAACACTGAAGCTTTCTTT
-,TRBJ2-3,TRBV21-1,-,CASRLAQPVYTDTQYF,TGTGCCAGCCGACTGGCACAGCCAGTCTATACAGATACGCAGTATTTT
many,TRBJ2-7,TRBV5-1,-,CASSRDSAAPFSYEQYF,TGCGCCAGCAGCCGTGACAGTGCCGCCCCATTCTCCTACGAGCAGTACTTC
many,TRBJ2-5,TRBV27,-,CASSLGLTRGETQYF,TGTGCCAGCAGTTTAGGGTTGACCCGCGGGGAGACCCAGTACTTC
-,TRBJ2-2,TRBV24-1,TRBD1,CATSDHTGANTGELFF,TGTGCCACCAGTGACCATACAGGGGCAAACACCGGGGAGCTGTTTTTT
many,TRBJ2-3,TRBV18,-,CASSPGIADTQYF,TGTGCCAGCTCACCAGGGATCGCAGATACGCAGTATTTT
-,TRBJ1-6,TRBV4-1,TRBD1,CASSQGQGYSPLHF,TGCGCCAGCAGCCAAGGACAGGGGTATTCACCCCTCCACTTT
many,TRBJ2-3,TRBV7-2,TRBD2,CASSTPSGGTDTQYF,TGTGCCAGCTCGACGCCTAGCGGGGGCACAGATACGCAGTATTTT
few,TRBJ2-3,TRBV20-1,TRBD2,CSAVASGGTDTQYF,TGCAGTGCTGTGGCTAGCGGGGGCACAGATACGCAGTATTTT
-,TRBJ1-6,TRBV12-3/TRBV12-4,TRBD1,CASSLGQGSHNSPLHF,TGTGCCAGCAGCCTAGGACAGGGCTCCCATAATTCACCCCTCCACTTT
few,TRBJ2-7,TRBV6-2/TRBV6-3,TRBD2,CASSRLPGGSYEQYF,TGTGCCAGCAGCCGTCTCCCGGGGGGGTCGTACGAGCAGTACTTC
-,TRBJ2-3,TRBV6-5,TRBD2,CASSFRRGGSPTTDTQYF,TGTGCCAGCAGTTTCAGGCGGGGGGGTTCTCCTACCACAGATACGCAGTATTTT
few,TRBJ2-3,TRBV4-3,-,CASSQGGGADTQYF,TGCGCCAGCAGCCAAGGTGGGGGCGCAGATACGCAGTATTTT
-,TRBJ2-1,TRBV12-3/TRBV12-4,-,CASSLERTSYEQFF,TGTGCCAGCAGTTTAGAGCGGACATCATATGAGCAGTTCTTC
many,TRBJ2-1,TRBV5-1,TRBD2,CASSLATSGEEQFF,TGCGCCAGCAGCTTGGCAACTAGCGGGGAAGAGCAGTTCTTC
many,TRBJ2-5,TRBV7-8,-,CASSSGSLQYQETQYF,TGTGCCAGCAGCTCCGGCTCACTTCAGTACCAAGAGACCCAGTACTTC
-,TRBJ2-2,TRBV6-5,TRBD1,CASRRGIFPGELFF,TGTGCCAGCCGCAGGGGGATATTCCCCGGGGAGCTGTTTTTT
many,TRBJ1-5,TRBV18,-,CASSPRTDVSQHF,TGTGCCAGCTCACCTAGGACGGACGTGTCCCAGCATTTT
many,TRBJ1-1,TRBV19,-,CASIPGLGRNTEAFF,TGTGCCAGTATCCCCGGGTTGGGGAGGAACACTGAAGCTTTCTTT
-,TRBJ2-2,TRBV5-1,-,CASSTGTSNGELFF,TGCGCCAGCAGCACCGGGACTTCAAACGGGGAGCTGTTTTTT
many,TRBJ1-3,TRBV7-8,-,CASSARFGRTGNTIYF,TGTGCCAGCAGCGCGAGGTTCGGGAGAACTGGAAACACCATATATTTT
many,TRBJ1-1,TRBV5-1,TRBD1,CASSPRDRANTEAFF,TGCGCCAGCAGCCCTCGGGACAGGGCGAACACTGAAGCTTTCTTT
-,TRBJ2-3,TRBV5-4,-,CATRIGGTDTQYF,TGTGCGACACGGATCGGGGGCACAGATACGCAGTATTTT
-,TRBJ2-7,TRBV6-6,TRBD2,CASQWSSGAYEQYF,TGTGCCAGCCAATGGTCTAGCGGAGCATACGAGCAGTACTTC
few,TRBJ1-1,TRBV6-2/TRBV6-3,-,CASRNREADTEAFF,TGTGCCAGCAGAAACAGGGAGGCGGACACTGAAGCTTTCTTT
-,TRBJ2-5,TRBV11-2,TRBD2,CASSLGSPGLGSTQYF,TGTGCCAGCAGCTTAGGGAGTCCGGGACTAGGATCGACCCAGTACTTC
many,TRBJ1-6,TRBV23-1,-,CASSHAGVGYSPLHF,TGCGCCAGCAGTCATGCCGGGGTCGGATATTCACCCCTCCACTTT
few,TRBJ2-5,TRBV24-1,-,CATRSASTGQETQYF,TGTGCCACCAGATCTGCATCGACGGGACAAGAGACCCAGTACTTC